This TCR beta chain was captured by sequencing in a study of technical replicates of blood from a handful of donors. From germline, CDR1 is LGHNA and CDR2 YNFKEQ. V was cut by 0 bases and J by 4 bases, with 7 bases left in between. This CDR3 has 13 residues. Using immunoSEQ multiplex PCR, the repertoire was profiled, and TCRdb retains in-frame clones only, with some absent. Found here are just over 60,000 clones, around 87% of them singletons; the top ten hold roughly 5%. This sequence originates from a human donor in good health. Some clones in this sample may be carry-over from other donors' samples. The chain couples TRBV4-2 to TRBJ2-7; D remains ambiguous. The sample comprised PBMCs. CDR3 amino acids: CASSQDAKYEQYF. In DNA form, the CDR3 reads TGTGCCAGCAGCCAAGATGCGAAGTACGAGCAGTACTTC.